This TCR beta chain was recovered during a study of siplizumab effects on memory and regulatory T cells. Study-level results: The authors did not confirm suppressive function in proliferating Tregs from siplizumab cultures. A major contribution to the alloresponse seemed to be made by naive T cells, which seemed more diverse than memory cells.

Produced via immunoSEQ multiplex PCR; TCRdb's table is partial and in-frame only. The data contain about 72,000 clones, around 90% of them singletons. A word on this clone: What it recognizes is unknown. The junction does not match germline at one end; this may be a read error. Other DNA sequences of this sample code for an identical CDR3.

From germline, CDR1 is SGHDT and CDR2 YYEEEE. There are 16 residues in the CDR3. The rearrangement uses TRBV5-6 and TRBJ2-7, with 13 bases fitting TRBD2. Sequencing used CD8+ T cells sorted from blood. The TCR originated in a human donor in good health. As DNA, the CDR3 is TGTGCCAGCAGCAAGACTAGCGGGGGGACCATCTACGAACAGTACTTC. It yields the protein CASSKTSGGTIYEQYF.